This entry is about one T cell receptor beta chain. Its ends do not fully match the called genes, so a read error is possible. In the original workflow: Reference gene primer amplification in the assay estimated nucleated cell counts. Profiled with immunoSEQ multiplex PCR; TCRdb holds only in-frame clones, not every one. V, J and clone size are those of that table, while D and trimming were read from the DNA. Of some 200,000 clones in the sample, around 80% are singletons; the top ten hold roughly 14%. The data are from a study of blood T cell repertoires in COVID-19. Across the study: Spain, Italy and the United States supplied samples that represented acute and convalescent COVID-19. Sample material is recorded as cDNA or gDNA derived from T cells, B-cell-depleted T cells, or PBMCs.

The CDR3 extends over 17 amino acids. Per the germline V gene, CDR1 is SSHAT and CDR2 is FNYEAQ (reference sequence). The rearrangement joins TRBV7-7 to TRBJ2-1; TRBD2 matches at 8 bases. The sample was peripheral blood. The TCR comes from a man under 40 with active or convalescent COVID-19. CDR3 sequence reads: CASSLATTTGGLAEQFF. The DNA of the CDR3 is TGTGCTAGCAGCTTAGCAACAACAACGGGAGGGCTGGCTGAGCAGTTCTTC.